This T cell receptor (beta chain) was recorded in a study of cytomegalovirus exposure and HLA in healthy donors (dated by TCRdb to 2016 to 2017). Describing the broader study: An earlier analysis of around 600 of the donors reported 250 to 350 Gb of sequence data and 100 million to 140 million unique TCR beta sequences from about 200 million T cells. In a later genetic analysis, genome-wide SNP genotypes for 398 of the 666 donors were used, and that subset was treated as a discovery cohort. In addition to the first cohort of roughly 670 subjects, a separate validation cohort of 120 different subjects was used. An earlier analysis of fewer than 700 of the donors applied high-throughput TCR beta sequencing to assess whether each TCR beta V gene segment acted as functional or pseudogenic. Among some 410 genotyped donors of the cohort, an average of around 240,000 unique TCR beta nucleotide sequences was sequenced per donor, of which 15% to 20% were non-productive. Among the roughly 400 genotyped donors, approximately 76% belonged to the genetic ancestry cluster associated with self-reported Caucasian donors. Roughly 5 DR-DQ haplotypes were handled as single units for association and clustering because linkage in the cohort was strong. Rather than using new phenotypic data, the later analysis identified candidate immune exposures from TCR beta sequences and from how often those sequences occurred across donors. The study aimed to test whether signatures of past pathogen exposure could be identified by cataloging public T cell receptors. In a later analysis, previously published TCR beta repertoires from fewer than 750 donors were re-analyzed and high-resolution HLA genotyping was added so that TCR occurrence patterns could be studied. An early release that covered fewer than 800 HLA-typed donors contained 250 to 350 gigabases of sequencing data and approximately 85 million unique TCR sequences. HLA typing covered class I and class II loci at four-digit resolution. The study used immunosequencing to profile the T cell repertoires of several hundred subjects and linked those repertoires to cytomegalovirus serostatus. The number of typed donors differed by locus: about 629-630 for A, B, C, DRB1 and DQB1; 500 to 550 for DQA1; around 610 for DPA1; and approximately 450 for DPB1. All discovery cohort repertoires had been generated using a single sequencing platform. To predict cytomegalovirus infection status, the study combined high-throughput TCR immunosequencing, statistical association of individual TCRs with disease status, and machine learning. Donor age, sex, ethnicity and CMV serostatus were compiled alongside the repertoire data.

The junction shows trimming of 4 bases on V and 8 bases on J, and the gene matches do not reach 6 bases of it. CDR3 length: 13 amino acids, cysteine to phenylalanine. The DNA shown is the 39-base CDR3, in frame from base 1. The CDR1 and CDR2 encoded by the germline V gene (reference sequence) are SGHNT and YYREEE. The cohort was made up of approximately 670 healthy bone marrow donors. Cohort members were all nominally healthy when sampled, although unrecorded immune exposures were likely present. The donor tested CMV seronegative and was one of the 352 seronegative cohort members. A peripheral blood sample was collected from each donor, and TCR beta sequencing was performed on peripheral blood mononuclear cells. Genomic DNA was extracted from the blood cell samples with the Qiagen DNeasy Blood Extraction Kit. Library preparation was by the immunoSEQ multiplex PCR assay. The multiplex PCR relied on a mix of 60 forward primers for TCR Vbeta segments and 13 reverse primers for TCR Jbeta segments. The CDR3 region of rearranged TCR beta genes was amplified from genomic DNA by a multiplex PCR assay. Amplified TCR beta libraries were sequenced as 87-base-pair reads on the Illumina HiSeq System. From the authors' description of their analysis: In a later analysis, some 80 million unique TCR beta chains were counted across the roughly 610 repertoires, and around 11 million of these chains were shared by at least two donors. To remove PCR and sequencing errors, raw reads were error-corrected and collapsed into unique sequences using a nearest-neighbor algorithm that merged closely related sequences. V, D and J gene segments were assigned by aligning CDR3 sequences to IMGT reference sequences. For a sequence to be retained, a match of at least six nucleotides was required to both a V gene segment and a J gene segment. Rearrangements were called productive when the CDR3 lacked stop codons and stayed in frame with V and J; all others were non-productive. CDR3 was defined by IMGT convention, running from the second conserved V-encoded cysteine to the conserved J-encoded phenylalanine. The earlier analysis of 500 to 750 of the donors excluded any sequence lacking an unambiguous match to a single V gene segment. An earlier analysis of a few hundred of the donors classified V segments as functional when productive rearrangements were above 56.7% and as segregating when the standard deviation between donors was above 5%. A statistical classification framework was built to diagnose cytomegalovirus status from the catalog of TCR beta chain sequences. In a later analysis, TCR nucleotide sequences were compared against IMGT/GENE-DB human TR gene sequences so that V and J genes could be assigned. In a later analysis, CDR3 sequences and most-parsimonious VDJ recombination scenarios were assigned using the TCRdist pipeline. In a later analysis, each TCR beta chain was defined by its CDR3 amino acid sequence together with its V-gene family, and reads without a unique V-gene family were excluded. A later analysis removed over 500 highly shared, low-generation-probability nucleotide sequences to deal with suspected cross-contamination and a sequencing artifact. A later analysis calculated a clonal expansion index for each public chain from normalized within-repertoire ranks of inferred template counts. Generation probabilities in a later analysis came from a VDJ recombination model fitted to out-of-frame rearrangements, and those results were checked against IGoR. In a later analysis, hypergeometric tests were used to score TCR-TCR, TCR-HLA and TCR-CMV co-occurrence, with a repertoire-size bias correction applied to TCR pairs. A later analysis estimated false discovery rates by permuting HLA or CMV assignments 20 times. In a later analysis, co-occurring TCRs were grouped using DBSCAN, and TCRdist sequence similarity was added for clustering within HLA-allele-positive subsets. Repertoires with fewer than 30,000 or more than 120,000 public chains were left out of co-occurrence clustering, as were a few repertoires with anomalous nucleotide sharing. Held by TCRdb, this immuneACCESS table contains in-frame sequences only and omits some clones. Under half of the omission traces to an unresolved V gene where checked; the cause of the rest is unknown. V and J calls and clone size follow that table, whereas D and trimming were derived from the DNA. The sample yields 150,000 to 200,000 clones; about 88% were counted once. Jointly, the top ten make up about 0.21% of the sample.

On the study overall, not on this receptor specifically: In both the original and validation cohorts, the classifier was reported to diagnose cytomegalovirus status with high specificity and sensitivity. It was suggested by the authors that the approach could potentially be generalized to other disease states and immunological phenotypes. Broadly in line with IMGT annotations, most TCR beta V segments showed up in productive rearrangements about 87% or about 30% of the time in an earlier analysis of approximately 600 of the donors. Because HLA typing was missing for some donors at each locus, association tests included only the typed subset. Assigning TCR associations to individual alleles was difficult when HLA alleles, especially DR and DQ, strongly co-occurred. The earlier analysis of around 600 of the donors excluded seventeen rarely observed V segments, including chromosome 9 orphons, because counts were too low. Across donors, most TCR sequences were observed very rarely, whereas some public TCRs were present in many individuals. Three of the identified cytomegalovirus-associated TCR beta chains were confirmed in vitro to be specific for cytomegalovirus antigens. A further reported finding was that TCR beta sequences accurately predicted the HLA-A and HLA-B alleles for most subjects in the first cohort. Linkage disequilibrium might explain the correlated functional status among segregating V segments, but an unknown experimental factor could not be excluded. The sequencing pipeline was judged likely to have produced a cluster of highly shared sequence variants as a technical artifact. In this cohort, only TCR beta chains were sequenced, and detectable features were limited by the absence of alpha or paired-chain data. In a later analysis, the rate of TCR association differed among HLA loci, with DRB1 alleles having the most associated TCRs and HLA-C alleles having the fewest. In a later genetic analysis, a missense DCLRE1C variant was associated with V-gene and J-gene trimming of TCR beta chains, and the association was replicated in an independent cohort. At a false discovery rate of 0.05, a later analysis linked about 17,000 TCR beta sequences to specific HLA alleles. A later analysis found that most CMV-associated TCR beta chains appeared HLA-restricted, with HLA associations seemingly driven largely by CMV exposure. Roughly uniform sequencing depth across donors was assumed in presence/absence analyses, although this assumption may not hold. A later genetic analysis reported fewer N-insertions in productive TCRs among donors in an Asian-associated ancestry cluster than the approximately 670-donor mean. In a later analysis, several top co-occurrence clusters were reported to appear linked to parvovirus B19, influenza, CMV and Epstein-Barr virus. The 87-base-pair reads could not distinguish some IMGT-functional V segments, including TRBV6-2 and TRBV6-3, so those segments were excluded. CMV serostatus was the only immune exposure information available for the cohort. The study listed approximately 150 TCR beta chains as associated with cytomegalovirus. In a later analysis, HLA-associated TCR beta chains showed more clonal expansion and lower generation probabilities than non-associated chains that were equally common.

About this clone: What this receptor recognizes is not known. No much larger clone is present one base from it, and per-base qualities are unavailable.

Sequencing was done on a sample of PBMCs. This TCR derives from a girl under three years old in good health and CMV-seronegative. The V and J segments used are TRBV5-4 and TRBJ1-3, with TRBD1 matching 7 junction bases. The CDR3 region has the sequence CASSPGTEDTIYF. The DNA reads TGTGCCAGCAGCCCGGGGACAGAGGACACCATATATTTT.